One and the same sample provided the 18 T cell receptor beta chains below, sequenced in a study of T cell clusters in autoimmune cytopenias. One tube held mixed TRB-A and TRB-B primer pools for touch-down PCR. TCRdb reprocessed the multiplex PCR reads and keeps a single row for each CDR3 protein, giving no DNA. Its clone listing holds thousands of distinct CDR3 sequences. Some 38,000 genome equivalents of blood DNA were amplified for TRB. The sequenced sample was peripheral blood. The receptors derive from a human donor with an autoimmune cytopenia or autoimmune hepatitis (not recorded which).

This chain uses TRBV9 with TRBJ2-1; with no DNA, the TCRdb D assignment of TRBD1 cannot be verified. The length of the CDR3 is 18 residues. Per the germline V gene, CDR1 is SGDLS and CDR2 is YYNGEE. CDR3 sequence reads: CASSVAGSGGTLRNEQFF.

This clonotype registers medium-sized by frequency. This chain uses TRBV30 with TRBJ1-6; the D gene TCRdb calls, TRBD1, cannot be checked with no DNA. Germline CDR1 is GTSNPN and CDR2 is SVGIG (reference sequence). The CDR3 runs to 14 residues. CDR3 sequence: CAWGLGQESSPLHF.

By frequency, this clonotype registers medium-sized. The chain joins TRBV5-5 to TRBJ2-7. This CDR3 region has 12 residues. Per the germline V gene, CDR1 is SGHKS and CDR2 is YYEKEE (reference sequence). CDR3 loop: CASSLVGYEQYF.

This clonotype is medium-sized by frequency. The chain couples TRBV6-1 to TRBJ2-5. The CDR3 consists of 13 residues. Germline V gives CDR1 MNHNS, CDR2 SASEGT. CDR3 residues: CASSEFVQETQYF.

This clonotype is identified as medium-sized from frequency. The rearrangement links TRBV6-5 to TRBJ1-1. CDR3 length equals 13 residues. The V gene's germline CDR1 is MNHEY and CDR2 SVGAGI. The CDR3 reads CASSYSMDTEAFF.

V gene TRBV10-3 combines with J gene TRBJ1-2. Germline loops: CDR1 ENHRY, CDR2 SYGVKD. The CDR3 has 13 residues. The CDR3 spells CAISGLRSYGYTF.

This clonotype is classed as medium-sized by frequency. V gene TRBV12-3 or TRBV12-4 combines with J gene TRBJ1-3; the TCRdb D gene call, TRBD1, has no DNA to confirm it. This CDR3 is 15 amino acids long. CDR3 residues: CASSSGALSGNTIYF.

This chain connects TRBV6-1 to TRBJ1-2. There are 14 residues in the CDR3. Germline-derived CDR1 and CDR2 are MNHNS and SASEGT. CDR3 residues: CASSEAVPIYGYTF.

This clonotype is medium-sized by frequency. The rearrangement links TRBV6-2 or TRBV6-3 to TRBJ2-3; the TCRdb D gene call, TRBD2, has no DNA to confirm it. Germline V gene sequence: CDR1 MNHEY, CDR2 SVGEGT. The length of the CDR3 is 16 residues. This CDR3 is CASSRGGRARGDTQYF.

According to its frequency, this clonotype is medium-sized (0.01 to 0.1%). The CDR3 here is CATSKPQESSYEQYF. The chain combines TRBV15 with TRBJ2-7. CDR3 length: 15 amino acids. The V gene's germline CDR1 is LNHNV and CDR2 YYDKDF (reference sequence).

CDR3 loop: CASSPLRGPNTEAFF. The rearrangement uses TRBV28 and TRBJ1-1; checking the TCRdb D call of TRBD1 is not possible without DNA. The CDR3 is 15 residues long. Germline lookup yields CDR1 MDHEN and CDR2 SYDVKM.

The chain employs TRBV5-4 and TRBJ2-1; TCRdb calls TRBD2, which cannot be checked without DNA. The CDR3 consists of 16 residues. CDR1 SGHNT and CDR2 YYREEE come from the germline V gene (reference sequence). The CDR3 sequence: CASSAGASGGANEQFF.

This clonotype is labeled medium-sized based on frequency. V is TRBV27 and J is TRBJ2-1; TCRdb designates TRBD1, a call that cannot be tested without DNA. The CDR3 extends over 14 amino acids. In germline, CDR1 is MNHEY, CDR2 SMNVEV (reference sequence). CDR3 loop: CASSRGGGIGEQFF.

Its frequency marks this clonotype as medium-sized (0.01 to 0.1%). The chain is built from TRBV7-9 and TRBJ2-3; as DNA is missing, the TRBD1 call by TCRdb cannot be tested. The V gene's germline CDR1 is SEHNR and CDR2 FQNEAQ (reference sequence). The CDR3 covers 15 residues. CDR3 region: CASSDYRTAPDTQYF.

Judged by frequency, this clonotype is medium-sized (0.01 to 0.1%). The V call is TRBV27, the J call TRBJ2-2. This CDR3 has 14 amino acids. The germline V gene encodes CDR1 MNHEY and CDR2 SMNVEV (reference sequence). CDR3 amino acids: CASSPRLGSGELFF.

Measured by frequency, this clonotype is medium-sized. This chain connects TRBV6-6 to TRBJ1-2. The CDR3 covers 12 residues. Per germline, CDR1 MNHNY and CDR2 SVGAGI (reference sequence). This CDR3 is CASSEHEAGYTF.

This clonotype registers medium-sized by frequency. V gene TRBV29-1 combines with J gene TRBJ2-1; the D gene TCRdb calls, TRBD2, cannot be checked with no DNA. Germline assignment: CDR1 SQVTM and CDR2 ANQGSEA. This CDR3 has 15 amino acids. CDR3 residues: CSVNSGTSGYNEQFF.

The chain employs TRBV20-1 and TRBJ1-5; there is no DNA to check the TCRdb D call of TRBD1. From germline, CDR1 is DFQATT and CDR2 SNEGSKA (reference sequence). The CDR3 is 18 residues long. The CDR3 reads CSAMQPGQGSGGNQPQHF.